The 14 T cell receptor beta chains listed next were all sequenced from one sample in a study of blood T cell repertoires in COVID-19 (dated by TCRdb to 2020 to 2022). The library was prepared using the immunoSEQ multiplex PCR assay. This immuneACCESS table, as held by TCRdb, lists in-frame sequences with V and J called but not all clones. Of the missing ones, under half trace to an unresolved V gene in checked studies; the others have no known cause. A total of 98,000 or so clones appear in this sample, about 89% of them only once. The ten biggest clones cover around 14% of the sample. Sample: peripheral blood. These receptor sequences come from a man aged 50 to 60 with acute or convalescent COVID-19.

This chain uses TRBV28 with TRBJ1-1; the D gene is possibly TRBD1 (5 bases). Trimming removed 6 bases at V and 0 bases at J, with 14 bases between. Per germline, CDR1 MDHEN and CDR2 SYDVKM. CDR3 size: 15 residues. CDR3 nucleotides: TGTGCCAGCAGCCGCCCGGCAGGGATGAACACTGAAGCTTTCTTT. Protein sequence: CASSRPAGMNTEAFF.

V and J are TRBV7-9 and TRBJ1-3; perhaps TRBD1 as D (6 bases). This CDR3 has 16 amino acids. Trimming cost V 6 bases and J 1 base, with 16 bases left between them. Germline lookup yields CDR1 SEHNR and CDR2 FQNEAQ (reference sequence). CDR3 in DNA: TGTGCCAGCAGTCGATGGGACAAGAATTCTGGAAACACCATATATTTT. Its protein product is CASSRWDKNSGNTIYF.

Comment on this clone: One end of the junction varies from germline; a read error may be responsible. The chain has TRBV6-6 and TRBJ2-3; D may be TRBD1 (6 bases). This CDR3 is 14 amino acids long. The germline gives CDR1 MNHNY, CDR2 SVGAGI (reference sequence). In nucleotides, the CDR3 is TGTGCCAGCAGCTACTTAACCGGGACAAATACGCAGTATTTT. Its protein product is CASSYLTGTNTQYF.

The DNA of the CDR3 is TGTGCCAGCAGCGGGGGAGGGTTCGAGCAGTACTTC. Encoded protein: CASSGGGFEQYF. The J gene is TRBJ2-7, the V gene TRBV3-1 (or the pseudogene TRBV3-2); 7 positions match TRBD2. The germline gives CDR1 LGHDT, CDR2 YNNKEL (reference sequence). The CDR3 length is 12 residues. With V trimmed by 5 bases and J by 6 bases, 4 bases remained unmatched.

The chain has TRBV5-1 and TRBJ2-5; 7 nucleotides line up with TRBD1. V lost 2 bases to trimming and J lost 5 bases; unmatched junction nucleotides: 9. The CDR3 has 15 amino acids. Germline-derived CDR1 and CDR2 are SGHRS and YFSETQ. CDR3 nucleotides: TGCGCCAGCAGCTTAACAGGGGTGGTGATGGAGACCCAGTACTTC. Translation: CASSLTGVVMETQYF. Combining the CDR3 with reference TRBV5-1 and TRBJ2-5 gives the whole variable domain KAGVTQTPRYLIKTRGQQVTLSCSPISGHRSVSWYQQTPGQGLQFLFEYFSETQRNKGNFPGRFSGRQFSNSRSEMNVSTLELGDSALYLCASSLTGVVMETQYFGPGTRLLVL.

The table lists this clone with a count of one. The chain carries TRBV28 and TRBJ1-3, with a weak D call TRBD1 (5 bases). Germline CDR1 reads MDHEN; CDR2 reads SYDVKM. This CDR3 region has 14 residues. V was clipped by 3 bases and J by 2 bases, with 8 bases between them. The CDR3 sequence: CASSFSGPGNTIYF. The CDR3 nucleotides read TGTGCCAGCAGTTTTTCAGGGCCTGGAAACACCATATATTTT.

The chain has TRBV24-1 and TRBJ2-2; possible D gene TRBD1, 6 bases. V was cut by 5 bases and J by 3 bases, with 15 bases left in between. CDR3 length: 16 residues. Germline loops: CDR1 KGHDR, CDR2 SFDVKD. The chain's CDR3 is CATSAWGTFDTGELFF. CDR3 coding DNA: TGTGCCACCAGTGCCTGGGGGACATTCGACACCGGGGAGCTGTTTTTT.

The V and J genes are TRBV6-1 and TRBJ1-2; weak D call: TRBD1 (5 bases). The V end was cut by 2 bases, the J end by 8 bases, with 12 bases between. The CDR3 is 13 amino acids. Germline V lookup: CDR1 MNHNS, CDR2 SASEGT. The CDR3 reads CASSEIEEGGYTF. For the CDR3, the DNA is TGTGCCAGCAGTGAAATAGAGGAGGGGGGCTACACCTTC.

As DNA, the CDR3 is TGTGCCAGCAGCAAGGACAGCTCTAACTATGGCTACACCTTC. Amino acids: CASSKDSSNYGYTF. The chain links TRBV7-9 to TRBJ1-2; TRBD1 is a possible D gene (6 bases). Trimming took off 5 bases at V and 0 bases at J, with 10 bases between the two ends. This CDR3 has 14 residues. CDR1 is SEHNR and CDR2 is FQNEAQ in the germline V gene (reference sequence).

The chain combines TRBV28 with TRBJ1-6, with TRBD1 matching 7 bases. The CDR3 has 15 amino acids. Germline CDR1 and CDR2: MDHEN and SYDVKM. The ends lost 4 bases at V and 3 bases at J; junction bases unmatched: 3. CDR3 protein: CASSSHRGYNSPLHF. CDR3 nucleotide sequence: TGTGCCAGCAGTTCCCACAGGGGCTATAATTCACCCCTCCACTTT.

The J gene is TRBJ1-2, the V gene TRBV14; D may be TRBD1 (6 bases). CDR1 and CDR2 from the germline V gene are SGHDN and FVKESK. The CDR3 covers 14 residues. V lost 4 bases and J lost 6, with 15 bases in between. The CDR3 DNA reads as TGTGCCAGCAGCCGTATAGGGGGAGAGGATGGCTACACCTTC. This codes for CASSRIGGEDGYTF.

This clone appeared once. J is TRBJ1-1 and V is TRBV6-5; 8 bases agree with TRBD1. With V trimmed by 10 bases and J by 1 base, 2 bases remained unmatched. CDR3 size: 12 residues. CDR1 is MNHEY, CDR2 SVGAGI, per germline. The CDR3 region is CATQGANTEAFF. In nucleotides, the CDR3 is TGTGCCACTCAGGGGGCGAACACTGAAGCTTTCTTT.

V and J are TRBV6-1 and TRBJ2-3; 9 bases agree with TRBD2. The CDR3 sequence is 16 residues long. Germline CDR1 MNHNS, CDR2 SASEGT. The ends lost 3 bases at V and 3 bases at J; junction bases unmatched: 7. The CDR3 DNA reads as TGTGCCAGCAGTGATTTGCGGGAGGGCCCGACAGATACGCAGTATTTT. This translates into CASSDLREGPTDTQYF.

This sequence joins TRBV4-2 and TRBJ2-3; 8 bases agree with TRBD2. CDR1 and CDR2 from the germline V gene are LGHNA and YNFKEQ. V was pared by 4 bases and J by 2 bases, with 8 bases of the junction left unmatched. The CDR3 has 16 amino acids. CDR3 loop: CASSREPGGNTDTQYF. For the CDR3, the DNA is TGTGCCAGCAGCCGGGAACCGGGGGGGAACACAGATACGCAGTATTTT.